These T cell receptor beta chains were read from a single sample in a study of cytomegalovirus exposure and HLA in healthy donors. The repertoire was sequenced with immunoSEQ multiplex PCR; TCRdb's copy has only in-frame clones and lacks some. This sample yields about 140,000 clones, of which around 84% are seen a single time; over 2% belongs to the top ten. Input material: PBMCs. The receptors were sampled from a man aged 50-60 years in good health and CMV-seronegative. CDR3s include the opening cysteine and the closing phenylalanine or tryptophan. Each record gives: clone size, J gene, D gene, V gene, CDR3 protein, CDR3 DNA. The D gene is left open where the match is weak. Size is stated for part of the rows, as once, few or many counts, or as a class when the clone is expanded.

- | TRBJ2-1 | - | TRBV5-1 | CASSTSTGSSYNEQFF | TGCGCCAGCAGCACATCTACAGGGAGCTCCTACAATGAGCAGTTCTTC
few | TRBJ1-1 | TRBD1 | TRBV5-1 | CASSKGQDTEAFF | TGCGCCAGCAGCAAGGGACAGGACACTGAAGCTTTCTTT
once | TRBJ2-1 | TRBD1 | TRBV6-5 | CASTPGQGGNNEQFF | TGTGCCAGCACCCCTGGACAGGGAGGCAACAATGAGCAGTTCTTC
- | TRBJ1-6 | - | TRBV18 | CASSPGGQGSPLHF | TGTGCCAGCTCACCCGGCGGCCAGGGTTCACCCCTCCACTTT
- | TRBJ1-6 | - | TRBV27 | CASSLGDKNSPLHF | TGTGCCAGCAGTTTAGGGGACAAGAATTCACCCCTCCACTTT
- | TRBJ2-4 | TRBD1 | TRBV5-6 | CASSRPRTGDIQYF | TGTGCCAGCAGCAGGCCCCGGACAGGGGACATTCAGTACTTC
- | TRBJ1-3 | - | TRBV5-5 | CASSAPLFSGNTIYF | TGTGCCAGCAGCGCGCCCCTCTTCTCTGGAAACACCATATATTTT
- | TRBJ1-6 | - | TRBV9 | CASSVESDTSPLHF | TGTGCCAGCAGCGTAGAGTCGGACACTTCGCCCCTCCACTTT
- | TRBJ1-2 | TRBD1 | TRBV10-2 | CASSESLQGNYGYTF | TGCGCCAGCAGTGAGTCGTTACAGGGGAACTATGGCTACACCTTC
- | TRBJ1-1 | - | TRBV27 | CASRGGGLTEAFF | TGTGCCAGCAGAGGGGGGGGGCTCACTGAAGCTTTCTTT
- | TRBJ1-6 | - | TRBV6-1 | CASRLAGGENSPLHF | TGTGCCAGCCGACTCGCGGGCGGGGAAAATTCACCCCTCCACTTT
once | TRBJ2-7 | - | TRBV11-2 | CASSFNRVEQYF | TGTGCCAGCAGCTTCAACAGGGTCGAGCAGTACTTC
few | TRBJ1-5 | - | TRBV28 | CASIGSNQPQHF | TGTGCCAGCATCGGTAGCAATCAGCCCCAGCATTTT
- | TRBJ1-2 | - | TRBV19 | CASSTDSANYGYTF | TGTGCCAGTAGTACAGACAGCGCTAACTATGGCTACACCTTC
- | TRBJ1-2 | - | TRBV9 | CASSAGIRGYTF | TGTGCCAGCAGCGCCGGGATTAGGGGCTACACCTTC
- | TRBJ1-5 | TRBD1 | TRBV19 | CASQDRASNQPQHF | TGTGCCAGTCAGGACAGGGCGAGTAATCAGCCCCAGCATTTT